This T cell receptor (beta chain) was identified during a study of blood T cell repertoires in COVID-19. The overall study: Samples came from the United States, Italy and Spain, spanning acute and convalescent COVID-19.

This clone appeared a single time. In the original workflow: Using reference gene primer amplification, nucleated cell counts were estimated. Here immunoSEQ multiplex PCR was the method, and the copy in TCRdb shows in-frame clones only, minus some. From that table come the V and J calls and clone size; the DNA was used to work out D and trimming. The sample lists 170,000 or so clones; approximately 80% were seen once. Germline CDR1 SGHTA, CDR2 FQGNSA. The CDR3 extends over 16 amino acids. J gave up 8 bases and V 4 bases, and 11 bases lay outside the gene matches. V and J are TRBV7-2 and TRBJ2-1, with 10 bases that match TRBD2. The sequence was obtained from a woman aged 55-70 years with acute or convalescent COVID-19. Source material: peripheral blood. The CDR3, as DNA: TGTGCCAGCAGCTATATGAAGCGGGGGGGCAAGGATGAGCAGTTCTTC. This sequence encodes CASSYMKRGGKDEQFF. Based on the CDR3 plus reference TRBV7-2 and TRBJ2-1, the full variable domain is GAGVSQSPSNKVTEKGKDVELRCDPISGHTALYWYRQSLGQGLEFLIYFQGNSAPDKSGLPSDRFSAERTGGSVSTLTIQRTQQEDSAVYLCASSYMKRGGKDEQFFGPGTRLTVL.